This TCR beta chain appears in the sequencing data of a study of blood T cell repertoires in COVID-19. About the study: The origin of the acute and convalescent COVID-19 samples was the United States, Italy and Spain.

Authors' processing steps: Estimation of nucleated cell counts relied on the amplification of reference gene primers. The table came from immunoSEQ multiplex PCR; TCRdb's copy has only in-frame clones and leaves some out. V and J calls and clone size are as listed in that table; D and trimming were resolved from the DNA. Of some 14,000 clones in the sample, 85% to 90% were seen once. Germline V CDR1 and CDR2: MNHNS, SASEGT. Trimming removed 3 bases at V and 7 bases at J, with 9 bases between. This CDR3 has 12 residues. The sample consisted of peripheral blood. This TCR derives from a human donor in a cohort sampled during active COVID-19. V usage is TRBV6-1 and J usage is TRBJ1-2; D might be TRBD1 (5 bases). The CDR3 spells CASSDPGSGYTF. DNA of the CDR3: TGTGCCAGCAGTGATCCAGGGTCTGGCTACACCTTC.